This T cell receptor (beta chain) was identified during a study of T cells in Graves' hyperthyroidism and ophthalmopathy. The V and J ends lost 3 bases and 8 bases, in that order; junction bases with no gene match: 5. The CDR3 runs to 14 residues. CDR1 and CDR2 (germline): SNHLY, FYNNEI. TCR beta CDR3 regions were amplified from RNA. During a first-round RT-PCR of the TCR CDR3, the HTBI primer set was used. Via MiXCR, TCRdb re-called the multiplex PCR reads, giving one row per CDR3 protein. The sample has approximately 330,000 distinct CDR3 sequences; over 20% are singletons. The specimen was blood. The chain uses TRBV2 and TRBJ2-1, with 9 bases matching TRBD2. The receptor's source is a woman between 45 and 65 years old with Graves' hyperthyroidism. The DNA of the CDR3 is TGTGCCAGCAGTGAGCCCAGCGGGAGGTATGAGCAGTTCTTC. Translating gives CASSEPSGRYEQFF.